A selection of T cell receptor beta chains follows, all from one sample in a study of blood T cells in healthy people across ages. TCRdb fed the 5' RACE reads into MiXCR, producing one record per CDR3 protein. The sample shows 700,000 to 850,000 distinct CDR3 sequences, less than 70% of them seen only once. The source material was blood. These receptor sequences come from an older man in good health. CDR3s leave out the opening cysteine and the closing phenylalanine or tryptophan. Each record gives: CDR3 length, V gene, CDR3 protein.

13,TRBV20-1,SARPASGSYNEQF
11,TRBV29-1,SVEQEANTEAF
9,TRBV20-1,SSTLPPEQF
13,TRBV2,ASSIRRATNEKLF
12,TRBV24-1,ATSEPARYNEQF
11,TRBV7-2,ASSPGLTDTQY
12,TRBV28,ASSRGESRNEQF
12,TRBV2,ASTPGRINEKLF
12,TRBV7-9,ASTNWVDVYEQY
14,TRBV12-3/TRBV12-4,ASRDTGTGPLGEQY
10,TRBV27,ATGEASYEQY
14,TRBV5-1,ASSSGLAGNEETQY
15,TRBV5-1,ASSLGLAGTRYNEQF
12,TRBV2,ASSAAGVDNEQF
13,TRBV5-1,ASSSSGDRGEKLF
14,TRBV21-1,ASSKRGGGTEYGYT
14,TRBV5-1,ASSLSGSSYNSPLH
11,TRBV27,ASKPGGHRYAY
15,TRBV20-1,SARDINSRADSYEQY
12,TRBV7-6,ASSLGAGDGYAY
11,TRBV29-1,SVELAGGRVQY
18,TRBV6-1,ASSHRVVAGGHDFSYEQY
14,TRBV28,ASSPSRTGLAYEQY
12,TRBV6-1,ASSEPGENNEQF
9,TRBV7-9,AVLGGYEQY
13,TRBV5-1,ASSGTRGYSYEQY
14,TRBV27,ASSPQRTVGGLRQY
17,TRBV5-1,ASSSLTSGRDIRTDTQY
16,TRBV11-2,ASSSGLAGGRVEETQY
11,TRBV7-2,ASSSRDRVVQF